This section outlines one TCR beta chain sequence together with its context. What it binds is unknown. The data are from a study of T cell responses to AZD1222 COVID-19 vaccine. Study-wide results and caveats: Donors, mostly white British, included more females; clonal diversity was possibly underestimated. Dominant CD4 TCR responses targeted spike regions 160-218 and 743-854.

Measured with immunoSEQ multiplex PCR; TCRdb has only the in-frame clones, and not every one. Among approximately 160,000 clones listed, approximately 94% were seen once. Timing groups of about 4 and about 12 weeks for second doses were pooled. The V gene lost 1 base and the J gene lost 2 bases, with 8 bases spanning the gap. This CDR3 region has 14 residues. Germline CDR1 reads SGDLS; CDR2 reads YYNGEE. The origin of this receptor is an adult who received the AZD1222 COVID-19 vaccine. The chain recombines TRBV9 with TRBJ2-3, with D tentatively TRBD1 or TRBD2 (5 bases each). Source: peripheral blood, taken 28 days after the second AZD1222 dose. CDR3 sequence (DNA): TGTGCCAGCAGCGTATCCGGGGCCACAGATACGCAGTATTTT. It specifies CASSVSGATDTQYF.